This T cell receptor beta chain was found in a study of blood T cell repertoires in COVID-19. Study overall: Samples taken during acute and convalescent COVID-19 were collected in the United States, Italy and Spain.

Here immunoSEQ multiplex PCR was the method, and the copy in TCRdb shows in-frame clones only, minus some. The data show more than 6,000 clones, with about four fifths seen just once and 32% held by the top ten. There are 16 residues in the CDR3. Trimming cost V 1 base and J 6 bases; bases outside gene matches: 6. Germline lookup yields CDR1 MDHEN and CDR2 SYDVKM. The sample consisted of peripheral blood. This sequence was found in a human donor in a cohort sampled during active COVID-19. The chain is built from TRBV28 and TRBJ2-1; 10 positions match TRBD2. The CDR3 coding sequence is TGTGCCAGCAGTTTATTTGCTAGCGGGAGTATCAATGAGCAGTTCTTC. Translation: CASSLFASGSINEQFF.